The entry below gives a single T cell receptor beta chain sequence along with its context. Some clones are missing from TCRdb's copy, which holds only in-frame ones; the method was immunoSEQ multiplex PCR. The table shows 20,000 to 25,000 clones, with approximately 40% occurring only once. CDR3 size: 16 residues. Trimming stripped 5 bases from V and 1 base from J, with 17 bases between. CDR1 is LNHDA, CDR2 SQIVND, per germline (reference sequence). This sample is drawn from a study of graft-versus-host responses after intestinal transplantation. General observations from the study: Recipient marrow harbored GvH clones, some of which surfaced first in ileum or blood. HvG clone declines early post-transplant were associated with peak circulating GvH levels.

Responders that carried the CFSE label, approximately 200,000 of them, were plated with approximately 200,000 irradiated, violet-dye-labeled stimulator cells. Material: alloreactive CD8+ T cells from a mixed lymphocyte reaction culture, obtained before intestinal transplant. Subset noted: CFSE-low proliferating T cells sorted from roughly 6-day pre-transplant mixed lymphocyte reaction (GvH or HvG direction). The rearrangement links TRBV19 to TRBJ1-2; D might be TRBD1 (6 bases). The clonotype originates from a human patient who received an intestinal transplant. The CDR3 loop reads CASSPTQGHHNYGYTF. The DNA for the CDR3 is TGTGCCAGTAGTCCTACCCAGGGACACCATAACTATGGCTACACCTTC.